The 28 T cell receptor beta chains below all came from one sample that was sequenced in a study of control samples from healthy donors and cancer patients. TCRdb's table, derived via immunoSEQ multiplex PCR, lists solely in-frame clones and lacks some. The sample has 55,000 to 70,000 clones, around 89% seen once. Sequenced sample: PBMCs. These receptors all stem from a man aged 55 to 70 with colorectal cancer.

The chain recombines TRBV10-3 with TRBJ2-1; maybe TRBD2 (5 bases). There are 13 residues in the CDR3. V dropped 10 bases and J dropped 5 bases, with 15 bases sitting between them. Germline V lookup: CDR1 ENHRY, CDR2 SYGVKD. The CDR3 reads CATRGQEDNEQFF. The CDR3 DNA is TGTGCCACCCGAGGGCAGGAGGACAATGAGCAGTTCTTC.

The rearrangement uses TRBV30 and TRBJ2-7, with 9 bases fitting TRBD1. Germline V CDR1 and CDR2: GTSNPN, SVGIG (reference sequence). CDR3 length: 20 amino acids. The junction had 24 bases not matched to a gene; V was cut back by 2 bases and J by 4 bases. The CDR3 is CAWSFRDRAFYTTHVYEQYF. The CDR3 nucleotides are TGTGCCTGGAGTTTCCGGGACAGGGCCTTCTATACCACTCACGTATACGAGCAGTACTTC.

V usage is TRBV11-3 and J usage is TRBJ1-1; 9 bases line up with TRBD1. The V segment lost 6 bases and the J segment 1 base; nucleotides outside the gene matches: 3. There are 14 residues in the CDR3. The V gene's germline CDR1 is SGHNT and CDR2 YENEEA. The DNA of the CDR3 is TGTGCCAGCAGTTTGGGACAGGGGAACACTGAAGCTTTCTTT. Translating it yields CASSLGQGNTEAFF.

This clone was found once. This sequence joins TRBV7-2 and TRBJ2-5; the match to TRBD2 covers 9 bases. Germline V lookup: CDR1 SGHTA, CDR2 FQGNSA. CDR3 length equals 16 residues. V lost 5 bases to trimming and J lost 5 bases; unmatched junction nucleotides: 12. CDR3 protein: CASSPRGRGGLETQYF. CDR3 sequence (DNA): TGTGCCAGCAGCCCCCGGGGGCGGGGGGGCCTCGAGACCCAGTACTTC.

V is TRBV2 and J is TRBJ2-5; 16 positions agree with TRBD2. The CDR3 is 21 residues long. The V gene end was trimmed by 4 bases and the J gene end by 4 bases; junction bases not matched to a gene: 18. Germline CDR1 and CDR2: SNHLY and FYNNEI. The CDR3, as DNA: TGTGCCAGCAGTGCTTACCCCGGGACTAGCGGGGGGGTTGGTAGGGGAGAGACCCAGTACTTC. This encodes CASSAYPGTSGGVGRGETQYF.

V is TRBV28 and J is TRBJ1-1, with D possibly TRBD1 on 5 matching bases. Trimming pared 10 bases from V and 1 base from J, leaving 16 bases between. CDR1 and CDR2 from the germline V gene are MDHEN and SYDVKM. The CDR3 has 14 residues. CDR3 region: CATKRGVSNTEAFF. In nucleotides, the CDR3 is TGTGCCACCAAAAGAGGGGTTTCGAACACTGAAGCTTTCTTT.

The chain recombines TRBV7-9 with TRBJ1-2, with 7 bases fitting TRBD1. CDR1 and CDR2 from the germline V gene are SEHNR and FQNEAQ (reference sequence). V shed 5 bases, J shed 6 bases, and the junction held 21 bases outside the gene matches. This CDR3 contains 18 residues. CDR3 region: CASSPQGEGLLTAHGYTF. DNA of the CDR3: TGTGCCAGCAGCCCTCAGGGGGAAGGACTTCTAACCGCCCATGGCTACACCTTC.

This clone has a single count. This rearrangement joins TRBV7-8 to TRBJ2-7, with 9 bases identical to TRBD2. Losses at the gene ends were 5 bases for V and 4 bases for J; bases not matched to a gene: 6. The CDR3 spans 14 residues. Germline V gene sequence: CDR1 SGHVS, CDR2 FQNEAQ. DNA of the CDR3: TGTGCCAGCAGCCCTGGGACTAGCCAATACGAGCAGTACTTC. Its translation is CASSPGTSQYEQYF.

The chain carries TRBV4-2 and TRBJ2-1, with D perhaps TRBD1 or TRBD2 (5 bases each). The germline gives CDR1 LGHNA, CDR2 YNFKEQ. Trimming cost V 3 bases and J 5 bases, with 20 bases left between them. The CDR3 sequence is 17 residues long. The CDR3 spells CASSQDPRDLSNNEQFF. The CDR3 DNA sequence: TGTGCCAGCAGCCAGGACCCCCGGGACCTATCTAACAATGAGCAGTTCTTC.

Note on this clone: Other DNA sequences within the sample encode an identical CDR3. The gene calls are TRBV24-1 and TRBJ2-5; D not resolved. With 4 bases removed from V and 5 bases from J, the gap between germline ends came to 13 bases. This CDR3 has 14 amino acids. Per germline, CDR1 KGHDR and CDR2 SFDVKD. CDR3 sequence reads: CATSDPLRGETQYF. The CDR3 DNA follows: TGTGCCACCAGTGACCCCCTCCGAGGCGAGACCCAGTACTTC.

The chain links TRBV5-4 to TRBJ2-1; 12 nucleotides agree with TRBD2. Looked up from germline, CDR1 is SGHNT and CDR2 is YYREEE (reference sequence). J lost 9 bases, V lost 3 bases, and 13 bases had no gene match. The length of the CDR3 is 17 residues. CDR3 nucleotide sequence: TGTGCCAGCAGCTCCCTTGTGGCTAGCGGGGGGGCCGGTGAGCAGTTCTTC. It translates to CASSSLVASGGAGEQFF.

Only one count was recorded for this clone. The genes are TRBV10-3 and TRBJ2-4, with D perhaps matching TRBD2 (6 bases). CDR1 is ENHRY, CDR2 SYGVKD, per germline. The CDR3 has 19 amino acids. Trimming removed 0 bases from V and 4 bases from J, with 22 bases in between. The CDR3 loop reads CAISESGGAAGGVKNIQYF. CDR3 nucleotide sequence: TGTGCCATCAGTGAGTCGGGAGGAGCTGCCGGTGGGGTAAAAAACATTCAGTACTTC.

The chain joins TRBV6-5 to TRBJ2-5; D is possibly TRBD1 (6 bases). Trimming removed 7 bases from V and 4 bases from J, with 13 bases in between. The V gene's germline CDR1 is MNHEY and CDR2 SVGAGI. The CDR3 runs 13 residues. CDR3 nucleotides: TGTGCCAGCACCCCTGGGGGCGTAGAGACCCAGTACTTC. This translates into CASTPGGVETQYF.

In nucleotides, the CDR3 is TGTGCCAGCAGCCGGGGGGAGAACACCATATATTTT. Its translation is CASSRGENTIYF. V is TRBV12-3 or TRBV12-4 and J is TRBJ1-3; tentative D call: TRBD1 (5 bases). Trimming removed 6 bases at V and 7 bases at J, with 10 bases between. This CDR3 comprises 12 residues.

Here the CDR3 reads CASSLRQGAFDGYTF. As DNA, the CDR3 is TGTGCCAGCAGCCTGCGACAGGGGGCCTTCGATGGCTACACCTTC. The V gene is TRBV3-1 (or the pseudogene TRBV3-2), the J gene TRBJ1-2, with 10 bases aligning to TRBD1. The CDR3 loop spans 15 amino acids. Germline V gene sequence: CDR1 LGHDT, CDR2 YNNKEL (reference sequence). Trimming took 4 bases from V and 6 from J; bases not matched to a gene: 8.

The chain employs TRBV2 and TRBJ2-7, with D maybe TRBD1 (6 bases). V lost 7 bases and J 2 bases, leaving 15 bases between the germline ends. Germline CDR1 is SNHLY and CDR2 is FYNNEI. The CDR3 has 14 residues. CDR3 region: CASNPDSPTYEQYF. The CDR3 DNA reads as TGTGCCAGCAATCCGGACAGCCCTACCTACGAGCAGTACTTC.

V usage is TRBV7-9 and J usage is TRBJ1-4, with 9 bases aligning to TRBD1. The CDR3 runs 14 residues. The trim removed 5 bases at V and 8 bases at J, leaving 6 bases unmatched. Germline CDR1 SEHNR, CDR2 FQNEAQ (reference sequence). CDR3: CASSGDRVGEKLFF. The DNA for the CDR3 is TGTGCCAGCAGCGGGGACAGGGTTGGCGAAAAACTGTTTTTT.

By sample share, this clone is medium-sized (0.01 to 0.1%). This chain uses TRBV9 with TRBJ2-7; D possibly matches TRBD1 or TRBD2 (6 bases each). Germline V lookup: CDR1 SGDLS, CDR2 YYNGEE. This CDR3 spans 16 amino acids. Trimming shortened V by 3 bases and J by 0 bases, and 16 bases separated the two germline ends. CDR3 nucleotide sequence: TGTGCCAGCAGCGCGGGGGCAGACCCGAGCTCCTACGAGCAGTACTTC. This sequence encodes CASSAGADPSSYEQYF.

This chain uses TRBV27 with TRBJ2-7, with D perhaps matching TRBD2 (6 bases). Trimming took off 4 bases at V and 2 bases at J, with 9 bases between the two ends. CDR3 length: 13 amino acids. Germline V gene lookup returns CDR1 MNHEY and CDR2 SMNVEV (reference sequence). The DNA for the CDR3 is TGTGCCAGCAGTTCAGGGACTCCCTACGAGCAGTACTTC. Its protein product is CASSSGTPYEQYF.

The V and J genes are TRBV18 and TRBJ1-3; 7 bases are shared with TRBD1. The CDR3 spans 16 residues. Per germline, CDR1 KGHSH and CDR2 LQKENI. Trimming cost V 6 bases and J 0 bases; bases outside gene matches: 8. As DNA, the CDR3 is TGTGCCAGCTCCGGGGGACAGCTATCCTCTGGAAACACCATATATTTT. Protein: CASSGGQLSSGNTIYF.

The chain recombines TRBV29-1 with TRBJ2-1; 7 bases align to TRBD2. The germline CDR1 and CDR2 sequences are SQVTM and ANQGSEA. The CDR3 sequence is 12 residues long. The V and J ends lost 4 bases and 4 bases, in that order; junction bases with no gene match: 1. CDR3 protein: CSVGAGYNEQFF. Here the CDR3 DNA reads TGCAGCGTTGGAGCGGGGTACAATGAGCAGTTCTTC.

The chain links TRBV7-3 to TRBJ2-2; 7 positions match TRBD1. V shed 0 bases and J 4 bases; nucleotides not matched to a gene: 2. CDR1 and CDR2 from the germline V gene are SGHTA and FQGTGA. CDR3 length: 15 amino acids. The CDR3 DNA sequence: TGTGCCAGCAGCTTAACGGGACAGAGCACCGGGGAGCTGTTTTTT. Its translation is CASSLTGQSTGELFF. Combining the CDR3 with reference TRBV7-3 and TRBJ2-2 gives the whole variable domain GAGVSQTPSNKVTEKGKYVELRCDPISGHTALYWYRQSLGQGPEFLIYFQGTGAADDSGLPNDRFFAVRPEGSVSTLKIQRTERGDSAVYLCASSLTGQSTGELFFGEGSRLTVL.

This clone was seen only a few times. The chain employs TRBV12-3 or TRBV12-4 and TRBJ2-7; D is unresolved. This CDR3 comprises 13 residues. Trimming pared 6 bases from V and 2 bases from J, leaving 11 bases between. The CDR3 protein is CASRRTSTYEQYF. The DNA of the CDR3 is TGTGCCAGCAGACGAACAAGTACCTACGAGCAGTACTTC.

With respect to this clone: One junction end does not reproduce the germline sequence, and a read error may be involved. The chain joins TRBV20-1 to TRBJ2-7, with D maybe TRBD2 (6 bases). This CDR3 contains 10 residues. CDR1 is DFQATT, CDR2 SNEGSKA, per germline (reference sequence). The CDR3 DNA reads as TGCAGTGCTAGAGGGGGAGGCAGCGGTTTC. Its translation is CSARGGGSGF.

Here the CDR3 reads CASSTSTGAYGYTF. CDR3 sequence (DNA): TGTGCCAGTAGTACGTCGACAGGTGCCTATGGCTACACCTTC. The chain recombines TRBV19 with TRBJ1-2; D perhaps matches TRBD1 (6 bases). Trimming took 4 bases from V and 4 from J, leaving 13 bases between them. CDR3 length equals 14 residues. Germline CDR1 is LNHDA and CDR2 is SQIVND (reference sequence). Using reference TRBV19 and TRBJ1-2 for the parts outside the CDR3, the full variable domain is DGGITQSPKYLFRKEGQNVTLSCEQNLNHDAMYWYRQDPGQGLRLIYYSQIVNDFQKGDIAEGYSVSREKKESFPLTVTSAQKNPTAFYLCASSTSTGAYGYTFGSGTRLTVV.

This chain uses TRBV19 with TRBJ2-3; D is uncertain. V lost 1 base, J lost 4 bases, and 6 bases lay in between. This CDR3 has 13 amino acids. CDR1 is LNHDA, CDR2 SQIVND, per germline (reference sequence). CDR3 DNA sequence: TGTGCCAGTAGTATAGGTATATCAGATACGCAGTATTTT. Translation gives CASSIGISDTQYF.

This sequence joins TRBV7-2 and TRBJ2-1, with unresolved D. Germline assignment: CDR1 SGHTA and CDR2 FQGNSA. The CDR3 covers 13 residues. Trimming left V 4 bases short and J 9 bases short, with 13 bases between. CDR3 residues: CASSSQDRGEQFF. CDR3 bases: TGTGCCAGCAGCTCCCAGGACCGAGGTGAGCAGTTCTTC.

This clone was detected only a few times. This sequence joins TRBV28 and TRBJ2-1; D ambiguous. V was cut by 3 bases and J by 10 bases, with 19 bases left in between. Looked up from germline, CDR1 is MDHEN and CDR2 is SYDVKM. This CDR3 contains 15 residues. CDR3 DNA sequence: TGTGCCAGCAGTTTTGCCAACCTCGCGCTCTGGGAGCAGTTCTTC. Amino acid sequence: CASSFANLALWEQFF. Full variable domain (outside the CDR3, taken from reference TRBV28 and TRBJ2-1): DVKVTQSSRYLVKRTGEKVFLECVQDMDHENMFWYRQDPGLGLRLIYFSYDVKMKEKGDIPEGYSVSREKKERFSLILESASTNQTSMYLCASSFANLALWEQFFGPGTRLTVL.